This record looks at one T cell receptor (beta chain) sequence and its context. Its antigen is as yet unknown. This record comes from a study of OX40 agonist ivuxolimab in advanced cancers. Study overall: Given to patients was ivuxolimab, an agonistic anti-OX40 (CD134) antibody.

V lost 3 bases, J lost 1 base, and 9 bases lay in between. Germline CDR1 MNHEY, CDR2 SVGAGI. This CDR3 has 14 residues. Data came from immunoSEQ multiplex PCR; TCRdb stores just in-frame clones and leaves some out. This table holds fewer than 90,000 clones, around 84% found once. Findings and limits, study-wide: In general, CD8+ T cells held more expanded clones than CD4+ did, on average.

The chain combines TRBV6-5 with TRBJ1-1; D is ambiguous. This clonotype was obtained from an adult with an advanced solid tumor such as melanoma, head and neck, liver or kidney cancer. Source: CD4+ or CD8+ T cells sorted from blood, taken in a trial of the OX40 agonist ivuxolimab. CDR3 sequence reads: CASSYEGWNTEAFF. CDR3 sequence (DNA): TGTGCCAGCAGTTATGAGGGATGGAACACTGAAGCTTTCTTT.